One sample yielded the 28 T cell receptor beta chains listed below, sequenced in a study of shared clonotypes between healthy human individuals. Naive-designated CD8 cells lacked CD45RO, were positively enriched for CCR7, and omitted terminally differentiated effector memory CD45RA+ cells. The repertoire was sequenced with immunoSEQ multiplex PCR; TCRdb's copy has only in-frame clones and lacks some. The sample includes about 2 million clones, 85% to 95% seen only once; the top ten take approximately 1.2%. The material sequenced was naive CD8+ T cells sorted from blood. The receptors were sampled from a man in his late teens or twenties in good health.

This clone was seen a single time. The genes are TRBV14 and TRBJ2-3; possibly TRBD1 for D (5 bases). V was pared by 2 bases and J by 1 base, with 7 bases between. Per germline, CDR1 SGHDN and CDR2 FVKESK. The CDR3 totals 14 residues. The CDR3 spells CASSQTGGTDTQYF. The CDR3 DNA sequence: TGTGCCAGCAGCCAAACAGGAGGCACAGATACGCAGTATTTT.

This clone was picked up one time. The chain has TRBV7-9 and TRBJ2-2; 10 bases map to TRBD2. Germline V gene lookup returns CDR1 SEHNR and CDR2 FQNEAQ (reference sequence). The junction had 7 bases not matched to a gene; V was cut back by 3 bases and J by 6 bases. The CDR3 sequence is 16 residues long. The CDR3 reads CASSFSGRTPPGELFF. The CDR3 DNA reads as TGTGCCAGCAGCTTTAGCGGGAGGACTCCCCCCGGGGAGCTGTTTTTT.

Remarks on this clone: One end of the junction fails to match germline, which may point to a read error. This chain uses TRBV25-1 with TRBJ1-6; TRBD1 matches at 7 bases. Germline V CDR1 and CDR2: MGHDK, SYGVNS. CDR3 length equals 13 residues. Here the CDR3 reads CRDRCSYNSPLHF. In DNA form, the CDR3 reads TGCCGGGACAGATGCTCCTATAATTCACCCCTCCACTTT.

The chain carries TRBV5-4 and TRBJ2-7; possible D gene TRBD2, 7 bases. The CDR3 has 14 amino acids. The V gene lost 5 bases and the J gene lost 7 bases, with 19 bases spanning the gap. Germline assignment: CDR1 SGHNT and CDR2 YYREEE (reference sequence). DNA of the CDR3: TGTGCCAGCAGATCGGGAACGGGGGGCGGGGAGCAGTACTTC. Its translation: CASRSGTGGGEQYF.

The V gene is TRBV27, the J gene TRBJ2-1; TRBD1 aligns across 10 bases. V lost 4 bases and J lost 6; bases outside the gene matches: 3. CDR3 length equals 14 residues. CDR1 and CDR2 (germline): MNHEY, SMNVEV (reference sequence). CDR3 nucleotide sequence: TGTGCCAGCAGTTGGACAGGGGGGTCCAATGAGCAGTTCTTC. Amino acid sequence: CASSWTGGSNEQFF.

V usage is TRBV19 and J usage is TRBJ1-2; 7 bases agree with TRBD1. This CDR3 comprises 15 residues. With V trimmed by 6 bases and J by 5 bases, 12 bases remained unmatched. Germline values: CDR1 LNHDA, CDR2 SQIVND (reference sequence). This chain's CDR3 is CASSPTGTETYGYTF. In DNA form, the CDR3 reads TGTGCCAGTAGCCCTACCGGGACAGAGACTTATGGCTACACCTTC. The entire variable domain, with the rest obtained from reference TRBV19 and TRBJ1-2, is as follows: DGGITQSPKYLFRKEGQNVTLSCEQNLNHDAMYWYRQDPGQGLRLIYYSQIVNDFQKGDIAEGYSVSREKKESFPLTVTSAQKNPTAFYLCASSPTGTETYGYTFGSGTRLTVV.

V gene TRBV2 combines with J gene TRBJ2-7; TRBD2 agrees at 8 bases. There are 14 residues in the CDR3. Germline trimming cut 3 bases from V and 3 bases from J; bases unmatched to any gene: 4. In germline, CDR1 is SNHLY, CDR2 FYNNEI. CDR3 coding DNA: TGTGCCAGCAGTGACCCGGGGGGGGACTACGAGCAGTACTTC. This codes for CASSDPGGDYEQYF.

V is TRBV7-9 and J is TRBJ2-1; 12 bases align to TRBD2. After removal of 5 bases from V and 4 bases from J, the junction contained 6 bases not matched to a gene. The CDR3 sequence is 16 residues long. Looked up from germline, CDR1 is SEHNR and CDR2 is FQNEAQ (reference sequence). The chain's CDR3 is CASSLRTSGDYNEQFF. The CDR3 coding sequence is TGTGCCAGCAGCCTAAGGACTAGCGGGGATTACAATGAGCAGTTCTTC.

This clone came up once. The rearrangement joins TRBV4-3 to TRBJ2-7; 9 nucleotides match TRBD2. This CDR3 spans 17 amino acids. V lost 0 bases to trimming and J lost 5 bases; unmatched junction nucleotides: 11. The germline V gene has CDR1 LGHNA and CDR2 YSLEER. In DNA, the CDR3 is TGCGCCAGCAGCCAAGATGGATTCGTAGCGGGAGTTGACGAGCAGTACTTC. Its protein product is CASSQDGFVAGVDEQYF.

The rearrangement joins TRBV7-9 to TRBJ2-7, with D perhaps matching TRBD2 (6 bases). Germline V lookup: CDR1 SEHNR, CDR2 FQNEAQ (reference sequence). CDR3 length: 15 amino acids. The germline V and J ends were trimmed by 0 bases and 1 base, with 10 bases remaining between them. As DNA, the CDR3 is TGTGCCAGCAGCTTAGCGGAGGGGTATTCCTACGAGCAGTACTTC. It is translated as CASSLAEGYSYEQYF.

The chain joins TRBV28 to TRBJ2-7, with D tentatively TRBD1 or TRBD2 (6 bases each). V dropped 5 bases and J dropped 3 bases, with 20 bases sitting between them. CDR1 is MDHEN, CDR2 SYDVKM, per germline. The CDR3 spans 16 residues. DNA for the CDR3: TGTGCCAGCAGTCCGGTGAGGGGGGAGGAAAACTACGAGCAGTACTTC. It translates to CASSPVRGEENYEQYF.

The V gene is TRBV7-2, the J gene TRBJ2-7; 9 bases line up with TRBD2. This CDR3 contains 16 residues. The trim removed 4 bases at V and 0 bases at J, leaving 7 bases unmatched. Germline V gene lookup returns CDR1 SGHTA and CDR2 FQGNSA. The CDR3 DNA reads TGTGCCAGCAGCTCGCATGTAGCGGGGGACTCCTACGAGCAGTACTTC. Its translation: CASSSHVAGDSYEQYF.

This chain links TRBV6-1 with TRBJ2-7; D tentatively fits TRBD1 or TRBD2 (6 bases each). V lost 6 bases to trimming and J lost 3 bases, with 18 bases between them. The CDR3 is 15 residues long. CDR1 MNHNS and CDR2 SASEGT come from the germline V gene. This CDR3 is CASRTGRGVGYEQYF. CDR3 bases: TGTGCCAGCAGGACAGGTAGGGGGGTGGGCTACGAGCAGTACTTC.

The rearrangement joins TRBV19 to TRBJ2-5; D is possibly TRBD1 or TRBD2 (6 bases each). Trimming took 1 base from V and 2 from J, leaving 14 bases between them. Germline values: CDR1 LNHDA, CDR2 SQIVND (reference sequence). The CDR3 totals 16 residues. The CDR3 nucleotides are TGTGCCAGTAGTATAGGAAGGGGGGAACTACAAGAGACCCAGTACTTC. This translates into CASSIGRGELQETQYF.

V gene TRBV5-6 combines with J gene TRBJ2-1; D is perhaps TRBD2 (6 bases). Germline CDR1 and CDR2: SGHDT and YYEEEE. The length of the CDR3 is 14 residues. V gave up 4 bases and J gave up 7 bases, with 15 bases separating them. This CDR3 reads CASSVGGGGNEQFF. Written as DNA, the CDR3 is TGTGCCAGCAGCGTGGGAGGAGGTGGGAATGAGCAGTTCTTC.

This chain links TRBV11-2 with TRBJ2-2; no clear D. Trimming shortened V by 5 bases and J by 4 bases, and 11 bases separated the two germline ends. The V gene's germline CDR1 is SGHAT and CDR2 FQNNGV. CDR3 length: 14 amino acids. DNA for the CDR3: TGTGCCAGCAGCCCCCGAGTAGTCACCGGGGAGCTGTTTTTT. Encoded protein: CASSPRVVTGELFF.

The chain employs TRBV30 and TRBJ2-5; TRBD2 matches at 8 bases. The CDR3 length is 15 residues. Germline CDR1 GTSNPN, CDR2 SVGIG (reference sequence). After removal of 0 bases from V and 5 bases from J, the junction contained 8 bases not matched to a gene. CDR3 bases: TGTGCCTGGAGTGTGGGGACTAGTGTCGGGGAGACCCAGTACTTC. Amino acid sequence: CAWSVGTSVGETQYF.

The CDR3 reads CASSQDPPQGGLRDEKLFF. The CDR3 region has the DNA TGCGCCAGCAGCCAAGATCCCCCACAGGGGGGTCTCCGGGATGAAAAACTGTTTTTT. The J gene is TRBJ1-4, the V gene TRBV4-1; 8 positions agree with TRBD1. The ends lost 0 bases at V and 6 bases at J; junction bases unmatched: 15. From germline, CDR1 is MGHRA and CDR2 YSYEKL. CDR3 length equals 19 residues.

The V gene is TRBV4-1, the J gene TRBJ2-2; 8 bases align to TRBD1. CDR1 is MGHRA, CDR2 YSYEKL, per germline. J lost 6 bases, V lost 3 bases, and 12 bases had no gene match. The CDR3 extends over 17 amino acids. The CDR3 bases are TGCGCCAGCAGCCACTTACCCGGACAGGGCTTGTCCGGGGAGCTGTTTTTT. It specifies CASSHLPGQGLSGELFF.

V is TRBV2 and J is TRBJ2-7, with 8 bases identical to TRBD2. The V and J ends lost 6 bases and 7 bases, in that order; junction bases with no gene match: 20. The germline V gene encodes CDR1 SNHLY and CDR2 FYNNEI. The CDR3 extends over 17 amino acids. As DNA, the CDR3 is TGTGCCAGCAGAGCTTCCCTCCGACCGGGACTAGAATGGGAGCAGTACTTC. This translates into CASRASLRPGLEWEQYF.

This chain links TRBV7-9 with TRBJ1-5, with 9 bases that match TRBD1. Germline loops: CDR1 SEHNR, CDR2 FQNEAQ (reference sequence). J was trimmed by 2 bases and V by 0 bases; bases with no gene match: 8. The CDR3 has 18 residues. The CDR3 protein is CASSLAPRTGARNQPQHF. For the CDR3, the DNA is TGTGCCAGCAGCTTAGCTCCCCGGACAGGGGCCCGCAATCAGCCCCAGCATTTT.

The chain carries TRBV23-1 and TRBJ1-1; tentative D call: TRBD1 (5 bases). TRBV23-1 is placed among ORFs of uncertain function. With 3 bases removed from V and 4 bases from J, the gap between germline ends came to 15 bases. The CDR3 contains 15 residues. CDR3 sequence (DNA): TGCGCCAGCAGTCAGGGGGTGTGGCTAATCACTGAAGCTTTCTTT. This gives the protein CASSQGVWLITEAFF.

Comment on this clone: Distinct nucleotide sequences in the sample also encode this CDR3. The rearrangement uses TRBV4-1 and TRBJ2-7, with D perhaps TRBD1 or TRBD2 (5 bases each). There are 13 residues in the CDR3. V was clipped by 4 bases and J by 0 bases, with 7 bases between them. Per germline, CDR1 MGHRA and CDR2 YSYEKL. CDR3 sequence (DNA): TGCGCCAGCAGCCCAGGGAGCTCCTACGAGCAGTACTTC. Protein: CASSPGSSYEQYF.

The CDR3 DNA is TGCGCCAGCAGCCAAGACGGGACAGGGGGCTCTGGAAACACCATATATTTT. It yields the protein CASSQDGTGGSGNTIYF. The chain employs TRBV4-1 and TRBJ1-3; 11 bases map to TRBD1. With 0 bases clipped from V and 0 bases from J, the junction kept 1 base outside the gene matches. Per germline, CDR1 MGHRA and CDR2 YSYEKL. This CDR3 is built from 17 residues.

CDR3 loop: CAIRPFSRDRDTEAFF. Here the CDR3 DNA reads TGTGCCATCAGGCCCTTTAGCCGGGACAGGGACACTGAAGCTTTCTTT. This chain links TRBV10-3 with TRBJ1-1, with 9 bases matching TRBD1. The CDR3 loop spans 16 amino acids. Germline trimming cut 6 bases from V and 3 bases from J; bases unmatched to any gene: 11. Looked up from germline, CDR1 is ENHRY and CDR2 is SYGVKD.

J is TRBJ2-7 and V is TRBV5-4; 9 nucleotides agree with TRBD1. There are 14 residues in the CDR3. J gave up 2 bases and V 5 bases, and 5 bases lay outside the gene matches. Germline CDR1 SGHNT, CDR2 YYREEE (reference sequence). In DNA, the CDR3 is TGTGCCAGCAGTACCGGGACAGGGACCTACGAGCAGTACTTC. As protein: CASSTGTGTYEQYF.

V is TRBV25-1 and J is TRBJ2-2; no clear D gene. Trimming removed 5 bases from V and 1 base from J, with 5 bases in between. This CDR3 is 13 amino acids long. Germline V gives CDR1 MGHDK, CDR2 SYGVNS. Here the CDR3 DNA reads TGTGCCAGCAGTTCAGAGAACACCGGGGAGCTGTTTTTT. As protein: CASSSENTGELFF.

In this sample, this clone turned up once. This chain links TRBV4-1 with TRBJ2-1; unclear D gene. The V end was cut by 0 bases, the J end by 2 bases, with 11 bases between. Germline V gene sequence: CDR1 MGHRA, CDR2 YSYEKL. The CDR3 consists of 16 residues. CDR3 protein: CASSQDARGPYNEQFF. Written as DNA, the CDR3 is TGCGCCAGCAGCCAAGATGCGCGAGGCCCCTACAATGAGCAGTTCTTC.